Listed below are T cell receptor beta chains from one sample, sequenced in a study of T cell changes during pregnancy in multiple sclerosis. TCRdb keeps only in-frame clones here, not all; method: immunoSEQ multiplex PCR. The data contain 18,000 or so clones, around nine tenths of them singletons. Source: CD4+ T cells from peripheral blood mononuclear cells, taken in the first trimester of pregnancy. The receptors stem from a female donor in good health, enrolled as a control in a pregnancy study. The CDR3 runs from the conserved cysteine through the conserved F or W. Each record gives: J gene, D gene, V gene, clone size, CDR3 protein, CDR3 DNA. D genes are given only for firm matches. Clone size, where shown, is once, few, many, or a class for clones that have expanded.

J: TRBJ2-1
D: .
V: TRBV11-3
size: .
CDR3: CASQPPPGGLNEQFF
DNA: TGTGCCAGCCAACCCCCCCCCGGGGGGCTCAATGAGCAGTTCTTC

J: TRBJ1-5
D: .
V: TRBV19
size: .
CDR3: CASSIARADQPQHF
DNA: TGTGCCAGTAGTATTGCCAGGGCGGATCAGCCCCAGCATTTT

J: TRBJ1-3
D: .
V: TRBV16
size: .
CDR3: CASSQDAGAGNTIYF
DNA: TGTGCCAGCAGCCAAGACGCAGGGGCTGGAAACACCATATATTTT

J: TRBJ2-1
D: TRBD1
V: TRBV6-5
size: .
CDR3: CASTSGTGGRNEQFF
DNA: TGTGCCAGCACCTCCGGGACAGGGGGCAGGAATGAGCAGTTCTTC

J: TRBJ1-1
D: .
V: TRBV6-5
size: .
CDR3: CASHYRRGEAFF
DNA: TGTGCCAGCCATTACAGAAGGGGTGAAGCTTTCTTT

J: TRBJ1-3
D: TRBD1
V: TRBV11-2
size: once
CDR3: CASSLRGQGAQNIGNTIYF
DNA: TGTGCCAGCAGCTTAAGGGGACAGGGGGCGCAAAACATTGGAAACACCATATATTTT

J: TRBJ1-1
D: .
V: TRBV19
size: .
CDR3: CASSIGLPEAFF
DNA: TGTGCCAGTAGTATCGGGTTACCTGAAGCTTTCTTT

J: TRBJ2-7
D: .
V: TRBV5-8
size: .
CDR3: CASSSHRVGSYEQYF
DNA: TGTGCCAGCAGCAGCCACAGGGTTGGGTCCTACGAGCAGTACTTC

J: TRBJ1-5
D: .
V: TRBV27
size: .
CDR3: CATRRLDSNQPQHF
DNA: TGTGCCACCCGCCGCCTAGATAGCAATCAGCCCCAGCATTTT

J: TRBJ2-5
D: TRBD2
V: TRBV18
size: .
CDR3: CASSPSSSGGKETQYF
DNA: TGTGCCAGCTCACCGTCTTCGAGCGGGGGGAAAGAGACCCAGTACTTC

J: TRBJ1-1
D: TRBD1
V: TRBV9
size: once
CDR3: CASSVAPAWQGGTEAFF
DNA: TGTGCCAGCAGCGTAGCACCGGCGTGGCAGGGGGGTACTGAAGCTTTCTTT

J: TRBJ2-7
D: TRBD2
V: TRBV6-5
size: .
CDR3: CASSYSGLAGAYEQYF
DNA: TGTGCCAGCAGTTACTCAGGGCTAGCGGGAGCCTACGAGCAGTACTTC

J: TRBJ2-7
D: TRBD1
V: TRBV6-5
size: .
CDR3: CASRDDRASSYEQYF
DNA: TGTGCCAGCAGGGACGACAGGGCGAGCTCCTACGAGCAGTACTTC

J: TRBJ1-1
D: .
V: TRBV5-1
size: .
CDR3: CASSPSGGRAVNTEAFF
DNA: TGCGCCAGCAGCCCTTCCGGGGGGAGGGCGGTGAACACTGAAGCTTTCTTT

J: TRBJ2-7
D: .
V: TRBV5-4
size: once
CDR3: CASSFRGSYEQYF
DNA: TGTGCCAGCAGCTTCCGGGGTTCCTACGAGCAGTACTTC

J: TRBJ2-7
D: .
V: TRBV6-5
size: .
CDR3: CASRARSSYEQYF
DNA: TGTGCCAGCCGAGCTAGGAGCTCCTACGAGCAGTACTTC

J: TRBJ1-3
D: .
V: TRBV7-2
size: .
CDR3: CASSLAAGSSGNTIYF
DNA: TGTGCCAGCAGCTTAGCGGCAGGAAGCTCTGGAAACACCATATATTTT

J: TRBJ1-3
D: .
V: TRBV29-1
size: .
CDR3: CSARASRSGNTIYF
DNA: TGCAGCGCCAGGGCCAGTAGATCTGGAAACACCATATATTTT

J: TRBJ2-1
D: TRBD2
V: TRBV15
size: .
CDR3: CATGLAGGFYNEQFF
DNA: TGTGCCACCGGCCTCGCCGGGGGGTTTTACAATGAGCAGTTCTTC